One sample yielded the 23 T cell receptor beta chains listed below, sequenced in a study of control samples from healthy donors and cancer patients. Sequenced by immunoSEQ multiplex PCR; TCRdb stores in-frame clones only, minus some. The sample has 30,000 to 40,000 clones, 93% seen once. Material for sequencing was PBMCs. The receptors derive from a man aged 35 to 55 with colorectal cancer.

The chain carries TRBV30 and TRBJ1-2; TRBD1 matches 8 bases. The CDR3 covers 12 residues. Germline lookup yields CDR1 GTSNPN and CDR2 SVGIG (reference sequence). Unmatched junction bases numbered 3, after V lost 2 bases and J lost 7 bases. The CDR3 spells CAWSYTGGGYTF. DNA for the CDR3: TGTGCCTGGAGTTACACAGGGGGTGGCTACACCTTC.

This chain connects TRBV11-1 to TRBJ2-4; maybe TRBD2 (6 bases). Trimming shortened V by 6 bases and J by 0 bases, and 15 bases separated the two germline ends. The germline gives CDR1 SGHAT, CDR2 FQDESV (reference sequence). The CDR3 contains 16 residues. The CDR3 protein is CASSRTGLLAKNIQYF. The CDR3 DNA follows: TGTGCCAGCAGTCGGACCGGACTACTAGCCAAAAACATTCAGTACTTC.

This rearrangement joins TRBV7-3 to TRBJ2-3, with TRBD1 matching 9 bases. This CDR3 is 19 amino acids long. CDR1 SGHTA and CDR2 FQGTGA come from the germline V gene. Unmatched junction bases numbered 16, after V lost 1 base and J lost 5 bases. CDR3 protein: CASSLIGNGGTGLRDTQYF. The CDR3 bases are TGTGCCAGCAGCTTAATCGGAAACGGCGGGACAGGGTTAAGAGATACGCAGTATTTT.

This clone was counted a single time. CDR3 loop: CASSYMDRVRGELFF. CDR3 DNA sequence: TGTGCCAGCTCATACATGGACAGGGTGCGAGGGGAGCTGTTTTTT. The chain combines TRBV18 with TRBJ2-2, with 8 positions matching TRBD1. Germline V gives CDR1 KGHSH, CDR2 LQKENI. The V and J ends lost 5 bases and 8 bases, in that order; junction bases with no gene match: 10. This CDR3 has 15 residues.

The chain uses TRBV20-1 and TRBJ2-7; either TRBD1 or TRBD2 may supply D (5 bases each). The V end lost 3 bases, the J end lost 2 bases, and 14 bases lay between the germline ends. CDR3 length equals 14 residues. Germline lookup yields CDR1 DFQATT and CDR2 SNEGSKA (reference sequence). DNA of the CDR3: TGCAGTGCTAGTTTTGGGACCCCCGCCTACGAGCAGTACTTC. This gives the protein CSASFGTPAYEQYF.

This sequence joins TRBV2 and TRBJ2-1; D is uncertain. CDR1 and CDR2 (germline): SNHLY, FYNNEI. The CDR3 contains 11 residues. V lost 6 bases and J 8 bases, leaving 8 bases between the germline ends. The CDR3 reads CASSTVDEQFF. In nucleotides, the CDR3 is TGTGCCAGCAGCACGGTGGATGAGCAGTTCTTC.

The CDR3 DNA reads TGTGCCAGCAGCCTCGTCGGGGTGAGCTCCTACAATGAGCAGTTCTTC. Encoded protein: CASSLVGVSSYNEQFF. This chain links TRBV3-1 (or the pseudogene TRBV3-2) with TRBJ2-1; a weak D match, TRBD2 (5 bases). This CDR3 comprises 16 residues. Trimming took off 4 bases at V and 0 bases at J, with 13 bases between the two ends. Germline V gene sequence: CDR1 LGHDT, CDR2 YNNKEL (reference sequence).

This clone came up a few times. The chain couples TRBV2 to TRBJ1-6, with unresolved D. The V and J ends lost 4 bases and 7 bases respectively, with 11 bases between them. The CDR3 consists of 14 residues. CDR1 SNHLY and CDR2 FYNNEI come from the germline V gene. CDR3 nucleotides: TGTGCCAGCAGTGTGAAGGATACCAATTCACCCCTCCACTTT. This gives the protein CASSVKDTNSPLHF. Complete variable domain (other parts from reference TRBV2 and TRBJ1-6): EPEVTQTPSHQVTQMGQEVILRCVPISNHLYFYWYRQILGQKVEFLVSFYNNEISEKSEIFDDQFSVERPDGSNFTLKIRSTKLEDSAMYFCASSVKDTNSPLHFGNGTRLTVT.

The chain employs TRBV6-6 and TRBJ2-2; D might be TRBD1 (6 bases). CDR1 and CDR2 (germline): MNHNY, SVGAGI (reference sequence). Trimming removed 6 bases at V and 7 bases at J, with 15 bases between. This CDR3 contains 14 residues. In DNA, the CDR3 is TGTGCCAGCAGCTCGCGACAGGTTAACGGGGAGCTGTTTTTT. Its protein is CASSSRQVNGELFF.

The rearrangement uses TRBV7-9 and TRBJ1-1, with 10 nucleotides matching TRBD1. The germline CDR1 and CDR2 sequences are SEHNR and FQNEAQ (reference sequence). Unmatched junction bases numbered 6, after V lost 3 bases and J lost 5 bases. CDR3 length: 15 amino acids. This chain's CDR3 is CASSFRDRGDTEAFF. The CDR3 nucleotides read TGTGCCAGCAGCTTCCGGGACAGGGGAGATACTGAAGCTTTCTTT.

This clone was seen a single time. For the CDR3, the DNA is TGCAGCGTAAGGGGGGAGAGCTATAATTCACCCCTCCACTTT. It specifies CSVRGESYNSPLHF. The genes are TRBV29-1 and TRBJ1-6; D is possibly TRBD1 (6 bases). The CDR3 is 14 amino acids. Germline CDR1 reads SQVTM; CDR2 reads ANQGSEA. V lost 6 bases and J lost 3, with 12 bases in between. Using reference TRBV29-1 and TRBJ1-6 for the parts outside the CDR3, the full variable domain is SAVISQKPSRDICQRGTSLTIQCQVDSQVTMMFWYRQQPGQSLTLIATANQGSEATYESGFVIDKFPISRPNLTFSTLTVSNMSPEDSSIYLCSVRGESYNSPLHFGNGTRLTVT.

This rearrangement joins TRBV5-4 to TRBJ1-4; the D gene is possibly TRBD1 (6 bases). The V end lost 4 bases, the J end lost 4 bases, and 20 bases lay between the germline ends. The CDR3 runs 17 residues. Germline-derived CDR1 and CDR2 are SGHNT and YYREEE (reference sequence). CDR3 sequence: CASSNPKTGGLNEKLFF. CDR3 in DNA: TGTGCCAGCAGCAACCCAAAAACGGGGGGCCTTAATGAAAAACTGTTTTTT.

The chain uses TRBV4-1 and TRBJ2-3; 8 bases agree with TRBD2. Per germline, CDR1 MGHRA and CDR2 YSYEKL. V was pared by 3 bases and J by 0 bases, with 11 bases of the junction left unmatched. The CDR3 sequence is 18 residues long. This CDR3 is CASSQVGGAGVSTDTQYF. The CDR3, as DNA: TGCGCCAGCAGCCAGGTTGGGGGAGCGGGGGTAAGCACAGATACGCAGTATTTT.

V gene TRBV6-5 combines with J gene TRBJ1-1; no definite D call. Trimming stripped 5 bases from V and 1 base from J, with 11 bases between. Germline values: CDR1 MNHEY, CDR2 SVGAGI. CDR3 length: 14 amino acids. For the CDR3, the DNA is TGTGCCAGCAGTAAGGCCGACCCGAACACTGAAGCTTTCTTT. This gives the protein CASSKADPNTEAFF.

This chain links TRBV29-1 with TRBJ2-1, with no clear D. The CDR3 sequence is 11 residues long. V lost 7 bases to trimming and J lost 4 bases, with 8 bases between them. CDR1 is SQVTM, CDR2 ANQGSEA, per germline. The CDR3 DNA reads TGCAGCGGTAAGGCTTACAATGAGCAGTTCTTC. Protein sequence: CSGKAYNEQFF.

The V call is TRBV2, the J call TRBJ1-1, with a possible D match to TRBD1 (6 bases). Germline-derived CDR1 and CDR2 are SNHLY and FYNNEI. The CDR3 runs 15 residues. V gave up 7 bases and J gave up 4 bases, with 19 bases separating them. This CDR3 reads CASTRRGLDGTEAFF. CDR3 in DNA: TGTGCCAGCACGCGGCGGGGGCTCGACGGCACTGAAGCTTTCTTT.

V and J are TRBV5-6 and TRBJ2-1; D possibly corresponds to TRBD1 (6 bases). Germline assignment: CDR1 SGHDT and CDR2 YYEEEE. Trimming removed 4 bases from V and 1 base from J, with 12 bases in between. The CDR3 is 15 amino acids. The CDR3 region is CASSTGTKSYNEQFF. For the CDR3, the DNA is TGTGCCAGCAGCACCGGGACAAAGTCCTACAATGAGCAGTTCTTC. Based on the CDR3 plus reference TRBV5-6 and TRBJ2-1, the full variable domain is DAGVTQSPTHLIKTRGQQVTLRCSPKSGHDTVSWYQQALGQGPQFIFQYYEEEERQRGNFPDRFSGHQFPNYSSELNVNALLLGDSALYLCASSTGTKSYNEQFFGPGTRLTVL.

This rearrangement joins TRBV5-1 to TRBJ1-3, with TRBD1 as a possible D gene (5 bases). With 1 base removed from V and 4 bases from J, the gap between germline ends came to 6 bases. The CDR3 contains 13 residues. Germline V CDR1 and CDR2: SGHRS, YFSETQ. The CDR3 coding sequence is TGCGCCAGCAGCTTGACAGGAGGAAACACCATATATTTT. Protein product: CASSLTGGNTIYF.

The chain recombines TRBV29-1 with TRBJ2-5, with D tentatively TRBD2 (6 bases). The germline V gene has CDR1 SQVTM and CDR2 ANQGSEA. The CDR3 extends over 14 amino acids. Trimming removed 3 bases from V and 5 bases from J, with 16 bases in between. The DNA for the CDR3 is TGCAGCGTTGAGACCCCTAGCGCCTTCGAGACCCAGTACTTC. Amino acid sequence: CSVETPSAFETQYF.

This chain joins TRBV2 and TRBJ2-3; no reliable D call. Trimming shortened V by 3 bases and J by 0 bases, and 7 bases separated the two germline ends. This CDR3 has 14 amino acids. CDR1 SNHLY and CDR2 FYNNEI come from the germline V gene. DNA for the CDR3: TGTGCCAGCAGTGACGGGTTAAGCACAGATACGCAGTATTTT. Translating it yields CASSDGLSTDTQYF.

The sample holds a few counts of this clone. The V call is TRBV6-1, the J call TRBJ1-1; D not certain. Trimming left V 2 bases short and J 1 base short, with 5 bases between. The CDR3 runs 13 residues. CDR1 and CDR2 from the germline V gene are MNHNS and SASEGT. The CDR3 protein is CASSENRNTEAFF. CDR3 bases: TGTGCCAGCAGTGAAAACAGGAACACTGAAGCTTTCTTT.

V and J are TRBV4-3 and TRBJ2-3, with 11 bases matching TRBD2. Germline CDR1 and CDR2: LGHNA and YSLEER. This CDR3 region has 17 residues. Trimming cost V 0 bases and J 6 bases; bases outside gene matches: 8. DNA for the CDR3: TGCGCCAGCAGCCAAGATAGGGCTAGCGGGGGGCAGGATACGCAGTATTTT. Translated, it gives CASSQDRASGGQDTQYF.

The chain uses TRBV11-2 and TRBJ2-7; D not certain. The germline V gene has CDR1 SGHAT and CDR2 FQNNGV. The CDR3 covers 13 residues. Trimming stripped 2 bases from V and 4 bases from J, with 9 bases between. The CDR3 bases are TGTGCCAGCAGCTTACCAGGCCCTTACGAGCAGTACTTC. Protein product: CASSLPGPYEQYF.